The source of this TCR beta chain is a study of memory CD4+ T cells and cytomegalovirus serostatus. Study-level background: This sample comes from healthy Belgian adults, 9 CMV seropositive, 24 seronegative. The study, taken as a whole, reports: About two fifths of the roughly 160 known CMV-associated TCRbeta sequences appeared in CD4+ memory.

A note on this clone: What it binds is unknown.

The sort gate was single viable CD3+CD4+CD8-CD45RO+ cells for memory CD4+ T cells. Donors' CMV status reflects serum IgG against pp150, pp28, p38, p52. Total CD4+ T cells were enriched by CD4 positive selection. Assay: immunoSEQ multiplex PCR; the TCRdb copy retains only in-frame clones and omits some. The table lists approximately 74,000 clones, about 70% of them singletons. The sample was memory CD4+ T cells from blood. The sequence derives from an adult in good health and CMV-seropositive.

CDR3 protein: CASSLKGTQGPGELFF. The CDR3 bases are TGTGCCAGCAGCTTGAAGGGGACTCAGGGGCCCGGGGAGCTGTTTTTT. The V gene is TRBV7-2, the J gene TRBJ2-2, with D perhaps given as TRBD1 or TRBD2 (6 bases each). CDR3 length equals 16 residues. Germline V gives CDR1 SGHTA, CDR2 FQGNSA. V dropped 3 bases and J dropped 6 bases, with 17 bases sitting between them.